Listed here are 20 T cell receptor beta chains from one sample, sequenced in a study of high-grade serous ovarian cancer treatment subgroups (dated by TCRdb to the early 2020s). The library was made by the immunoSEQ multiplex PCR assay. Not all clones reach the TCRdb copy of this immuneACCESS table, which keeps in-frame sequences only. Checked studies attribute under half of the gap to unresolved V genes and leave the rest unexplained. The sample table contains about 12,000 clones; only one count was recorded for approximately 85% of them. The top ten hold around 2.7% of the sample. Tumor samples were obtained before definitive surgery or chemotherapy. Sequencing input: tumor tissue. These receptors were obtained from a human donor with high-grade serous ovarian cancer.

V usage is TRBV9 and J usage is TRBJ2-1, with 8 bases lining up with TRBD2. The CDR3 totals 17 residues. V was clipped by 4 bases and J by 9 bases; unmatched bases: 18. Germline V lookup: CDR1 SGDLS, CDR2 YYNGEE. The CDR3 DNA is TGTGCCAGCAGCCCTTCCAGAGCGGGGGCCGTAGCTGGTGAGCAGTTCTTC. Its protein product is CASSPSRAGAVAGEQFF.

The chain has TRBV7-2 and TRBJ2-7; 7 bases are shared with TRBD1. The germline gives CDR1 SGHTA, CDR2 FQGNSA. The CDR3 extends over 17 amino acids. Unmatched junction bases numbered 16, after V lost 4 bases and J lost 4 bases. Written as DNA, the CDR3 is TGTGCCAGCAGCTACGCCCTCGGGACAGTTTTTTTGTACGAGCAGTACTTC. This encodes CASSYALGTVFLYEQYF.

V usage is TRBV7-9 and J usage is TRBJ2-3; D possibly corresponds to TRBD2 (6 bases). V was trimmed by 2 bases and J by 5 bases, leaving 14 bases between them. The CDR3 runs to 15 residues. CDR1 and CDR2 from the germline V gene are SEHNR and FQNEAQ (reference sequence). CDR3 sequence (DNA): TGTGCCAGCAGCTTAAATTATCTGGGAGGAGATACGCAGTATTTT. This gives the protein CASSLNYLGGDTQYF.

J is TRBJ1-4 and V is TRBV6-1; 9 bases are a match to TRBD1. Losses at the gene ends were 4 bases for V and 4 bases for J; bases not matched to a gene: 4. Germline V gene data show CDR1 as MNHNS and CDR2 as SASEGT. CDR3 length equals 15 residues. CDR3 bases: TGTGCCAGCAGTGGGGGACAGGGATATAATGAAAAACTGTTTTTT. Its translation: CASSGGQGYNEKLFF.

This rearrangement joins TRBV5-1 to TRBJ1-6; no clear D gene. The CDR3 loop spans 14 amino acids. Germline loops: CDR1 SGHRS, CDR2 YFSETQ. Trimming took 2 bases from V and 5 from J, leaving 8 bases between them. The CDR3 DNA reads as TGCGCCAGCAGCTTTTGGGGAAATAATTCACCCCTCCACTTT. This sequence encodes CASSFWGNNSPLHF.

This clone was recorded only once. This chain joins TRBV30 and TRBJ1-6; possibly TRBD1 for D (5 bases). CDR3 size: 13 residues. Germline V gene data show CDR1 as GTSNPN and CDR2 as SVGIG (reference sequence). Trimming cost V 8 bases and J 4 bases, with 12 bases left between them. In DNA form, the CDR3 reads TGTGCCGCTCGAGGGGAATATAATTCACCCCTCCACTTT. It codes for CAARGEYNSPLHF.

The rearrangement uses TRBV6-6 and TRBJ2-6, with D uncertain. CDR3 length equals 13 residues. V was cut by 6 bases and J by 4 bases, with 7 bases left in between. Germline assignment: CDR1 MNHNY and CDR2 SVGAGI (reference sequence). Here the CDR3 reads CASSPQGANVLTF. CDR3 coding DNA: TGTGCCAGCAGCCCCCAAGGGGCCAACGTCCTGACTTTC.

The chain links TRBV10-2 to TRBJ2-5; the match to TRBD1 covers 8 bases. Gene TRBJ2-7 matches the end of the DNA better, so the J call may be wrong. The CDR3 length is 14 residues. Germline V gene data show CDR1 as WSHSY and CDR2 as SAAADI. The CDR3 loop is CASTLDRAFYEQYF. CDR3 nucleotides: TGCGCCAGCACTCTGGACAGGGCGTTCTACGAGCAGTACTTC.

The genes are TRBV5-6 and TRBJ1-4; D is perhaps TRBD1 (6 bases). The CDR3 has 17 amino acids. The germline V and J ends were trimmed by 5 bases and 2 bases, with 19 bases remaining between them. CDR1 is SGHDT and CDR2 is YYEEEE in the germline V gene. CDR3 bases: TGTGCCAGCAGTTCTCCCCCACAGGGTGGGACTAATGAAAAACTGTTTTTT. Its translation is CASSSPPQGGTNEKLFF. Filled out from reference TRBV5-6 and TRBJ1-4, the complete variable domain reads DAGVTQSPTHLIKTRGQQVTLRCSPKSGHDTVSWYQQALGQGPQFIFQYYEEEERQRGNFPDRFSGHQFPNYSSELNVNALLLGDSALYLCASSSPPQGGTNEKLFFGSGTQLSVL.

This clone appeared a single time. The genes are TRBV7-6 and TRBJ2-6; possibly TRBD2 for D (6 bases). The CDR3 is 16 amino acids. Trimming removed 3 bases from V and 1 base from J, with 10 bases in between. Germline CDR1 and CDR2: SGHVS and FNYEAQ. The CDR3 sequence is CASSFGGRSGANVLTF. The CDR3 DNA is TGTGCCAGCAGCTTTGGAGGGAGATCTGGGGCCAACGTCCTGACTTTC.

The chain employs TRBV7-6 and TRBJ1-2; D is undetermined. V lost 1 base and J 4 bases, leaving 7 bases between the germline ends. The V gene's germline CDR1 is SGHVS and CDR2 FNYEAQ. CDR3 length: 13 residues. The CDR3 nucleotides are TGTGCCAGCAGCTTAGAAGGAGGCTATGGCTACACCTTC. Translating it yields CASSLEGGYGYTF.

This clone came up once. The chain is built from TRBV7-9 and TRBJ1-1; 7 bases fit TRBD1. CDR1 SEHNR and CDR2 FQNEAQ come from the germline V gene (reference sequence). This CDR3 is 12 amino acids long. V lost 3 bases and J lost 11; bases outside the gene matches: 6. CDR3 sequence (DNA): TGTGCCAGCAGCTTTGGAGCAGGGGGGGCTTTCTTT. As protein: CASSFGAGGAFF.

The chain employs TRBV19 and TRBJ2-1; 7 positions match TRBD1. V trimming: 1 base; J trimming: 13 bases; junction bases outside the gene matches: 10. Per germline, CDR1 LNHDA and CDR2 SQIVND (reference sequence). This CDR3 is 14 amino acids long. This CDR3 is CASSIGSPGTAQFF. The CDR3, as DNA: TGTGCCAGTAGTATAGGGAGTCCCGGGACAGCACAGTTCTTC.

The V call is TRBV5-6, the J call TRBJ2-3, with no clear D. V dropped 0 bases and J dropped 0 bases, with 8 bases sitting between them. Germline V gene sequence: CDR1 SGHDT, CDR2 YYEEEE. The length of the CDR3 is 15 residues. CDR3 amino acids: CASSLAGLSTDTQYF. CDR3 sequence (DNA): TGTGCCAGCAGCTTGGCGGGTCTTAGCACAGATACGCAGTATTTT.

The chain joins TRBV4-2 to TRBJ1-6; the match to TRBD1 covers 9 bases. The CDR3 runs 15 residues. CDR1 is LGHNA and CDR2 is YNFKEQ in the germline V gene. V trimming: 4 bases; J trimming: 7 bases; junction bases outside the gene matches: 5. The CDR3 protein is CASSPHGTGNSPLHF. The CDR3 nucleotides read TGTGCCAGCAGCCCCCACGGGACAGGGAATTCACCCCTCCACTTT.

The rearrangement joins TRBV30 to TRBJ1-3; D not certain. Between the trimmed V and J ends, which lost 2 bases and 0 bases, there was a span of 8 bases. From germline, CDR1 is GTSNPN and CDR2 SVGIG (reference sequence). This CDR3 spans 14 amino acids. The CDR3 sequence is CAWSTTYSGNTIYF. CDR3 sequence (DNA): TGTGCCTGGAGTACTACTTACTCTGGAAACACCATATATTTT.

CDR3: CRATGTEAFF. The CDR3 DNA is TGCAGGGCAACAGGCACTGAAGCTTTCTTT. The genes are TRBV20-1 and TRBJ1-1; a possible D gene is TRBD1 (5 bases). The germline gives CDR1 DFQATT, CDR2 SNEGSKA (reference sequence). The CDR3 runs to 10 residues.

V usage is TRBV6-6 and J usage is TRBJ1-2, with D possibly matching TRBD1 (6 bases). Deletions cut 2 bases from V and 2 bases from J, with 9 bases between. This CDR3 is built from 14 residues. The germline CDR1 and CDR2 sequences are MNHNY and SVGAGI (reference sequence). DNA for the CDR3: TGTGCCAGCAGTTACCGGGGGGCGAACTATGGCTACACCTTC. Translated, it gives CASSYRGANYGYTF.

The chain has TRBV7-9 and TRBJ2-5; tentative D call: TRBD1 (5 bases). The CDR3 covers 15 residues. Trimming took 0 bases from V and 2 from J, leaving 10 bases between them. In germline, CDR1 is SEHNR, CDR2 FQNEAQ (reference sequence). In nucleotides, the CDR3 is TGTGCCAGCAGCTTAGCGAGACAGAATCAAGAGACCCAGTACTTC. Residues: CASSLARQNQETQYF.

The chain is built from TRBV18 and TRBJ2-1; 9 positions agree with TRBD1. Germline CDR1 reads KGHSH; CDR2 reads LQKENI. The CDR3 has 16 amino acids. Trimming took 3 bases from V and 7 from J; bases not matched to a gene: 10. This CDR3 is CASSPQGQGLRNEQFF. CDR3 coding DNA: TGTGCCAGCTCACCGCAGGGACAGGGATTGAGGAATGAGCAGTTCTTC.